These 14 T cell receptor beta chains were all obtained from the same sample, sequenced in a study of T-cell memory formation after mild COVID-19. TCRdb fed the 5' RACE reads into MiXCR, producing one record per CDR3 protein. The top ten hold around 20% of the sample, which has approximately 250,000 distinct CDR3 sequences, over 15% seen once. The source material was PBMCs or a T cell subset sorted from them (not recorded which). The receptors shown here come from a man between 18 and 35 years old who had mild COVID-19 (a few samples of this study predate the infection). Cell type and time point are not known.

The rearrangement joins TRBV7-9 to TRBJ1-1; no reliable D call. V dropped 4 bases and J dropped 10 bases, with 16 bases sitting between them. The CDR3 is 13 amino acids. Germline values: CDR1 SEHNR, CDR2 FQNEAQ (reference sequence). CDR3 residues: CASSWPPYLRAFF. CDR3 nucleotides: TGTGCCAGCAGCTGGCCGCCTTACCTAAGAGCTTTCTTT.

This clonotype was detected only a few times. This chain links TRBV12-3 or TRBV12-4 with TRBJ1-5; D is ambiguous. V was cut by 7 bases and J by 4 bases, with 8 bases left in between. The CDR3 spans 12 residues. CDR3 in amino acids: CASTEGNQPQHF. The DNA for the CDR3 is TGTGCCAGCACAGAGGGAAATCAGCCCCAGCATTTT.

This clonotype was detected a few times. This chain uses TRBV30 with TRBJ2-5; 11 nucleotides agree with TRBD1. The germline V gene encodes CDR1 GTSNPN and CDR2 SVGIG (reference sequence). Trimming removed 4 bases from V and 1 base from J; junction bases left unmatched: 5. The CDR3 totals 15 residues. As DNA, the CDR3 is TGTGCCTGGACCTCCGGGACAGGGGGCCAAGAGACCCAGTACTTC. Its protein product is CAWTSGTGGQETQYF.

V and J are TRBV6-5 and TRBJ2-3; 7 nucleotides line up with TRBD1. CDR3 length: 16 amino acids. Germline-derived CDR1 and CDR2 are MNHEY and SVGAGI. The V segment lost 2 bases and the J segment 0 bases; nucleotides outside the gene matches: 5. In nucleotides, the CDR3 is TGTGCCAGCAGTTACCGATACAGGGGTAGCACAGATACGCAGTATTTT. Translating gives CASSYRYRGSTDTQYF.

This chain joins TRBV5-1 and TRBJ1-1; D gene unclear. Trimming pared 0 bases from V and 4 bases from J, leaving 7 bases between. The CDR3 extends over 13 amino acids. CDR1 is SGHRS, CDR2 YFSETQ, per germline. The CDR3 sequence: CASSLDYGTEAFF. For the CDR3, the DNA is TGCGCCAGCAGCTTGGATTATGGCACTGAAGCTTTCTTT.

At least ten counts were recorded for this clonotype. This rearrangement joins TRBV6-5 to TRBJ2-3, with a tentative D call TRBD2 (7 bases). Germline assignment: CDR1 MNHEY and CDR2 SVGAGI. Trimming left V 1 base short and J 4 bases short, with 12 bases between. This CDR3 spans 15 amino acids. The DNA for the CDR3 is TGTGCCAGCAGTTACTGGGGGGGCCTCGCAGATACGCAGTATTTT. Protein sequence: CASSYWGGLADTQYF.

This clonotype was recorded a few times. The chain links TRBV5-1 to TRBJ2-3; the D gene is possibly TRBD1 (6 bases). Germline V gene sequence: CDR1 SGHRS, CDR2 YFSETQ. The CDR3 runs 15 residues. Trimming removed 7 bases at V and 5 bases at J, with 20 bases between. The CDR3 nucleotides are TGCGCCAGCCGGTCGACTGGGGGCAGTGGAGATACGCAGTATTTT. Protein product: CASRSTGGSGDTQYF. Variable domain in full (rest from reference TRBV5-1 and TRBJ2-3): KAGVTQTPRYLIKTRGQQVTLSCSPISGHRSVSWYQQTPGQGLQFLFEYFSETQRNKGNFPGRFSGRQFSNSRSEMNVSTLELGDSALYLCASRSTGGSGDTQYFGPGTRLTVL.

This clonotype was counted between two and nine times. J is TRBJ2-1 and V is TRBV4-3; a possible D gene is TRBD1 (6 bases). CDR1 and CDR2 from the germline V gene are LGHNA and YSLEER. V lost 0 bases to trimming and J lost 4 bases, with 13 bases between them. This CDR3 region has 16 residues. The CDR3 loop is CASSQDYQDRYNEQFF. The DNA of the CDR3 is TGCGCCAGCAGCCAAGATTACCAGGACAGATACAATGAGCAGTTCTTC.

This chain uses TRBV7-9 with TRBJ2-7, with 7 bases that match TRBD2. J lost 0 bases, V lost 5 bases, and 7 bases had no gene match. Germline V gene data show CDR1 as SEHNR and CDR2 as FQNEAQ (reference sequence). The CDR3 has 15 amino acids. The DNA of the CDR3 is TGTGCCAGCAGCATGAGCGGGGTCCTCTCCTACGAGCAGTACGTC. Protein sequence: CASSMSGVLSYEQYV.

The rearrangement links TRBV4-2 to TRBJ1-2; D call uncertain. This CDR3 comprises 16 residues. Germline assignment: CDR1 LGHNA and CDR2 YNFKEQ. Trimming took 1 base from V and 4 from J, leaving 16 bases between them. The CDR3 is CASSQAISSSSYGYTF. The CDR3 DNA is TGTGCCAGCAGCCAAGCCATATCGTCATCTTCCTATGGCTACACCTTC.

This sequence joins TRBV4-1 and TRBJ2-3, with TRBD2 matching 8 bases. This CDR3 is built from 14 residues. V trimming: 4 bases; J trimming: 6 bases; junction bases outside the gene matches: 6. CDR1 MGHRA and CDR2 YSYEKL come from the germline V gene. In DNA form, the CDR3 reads TGCGCCAGCAGCCCCGGGGGGGCCGTGGATACGCAGTATTTT. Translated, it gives CASSPGGAVDTQYF.

The CDR3 nucleotides read TGTGCCAGCAGCCAATTGAATTCACCCCTCCACTTT. Protein: CASSQLNSPLHF. The chain carries TRBV6-5 and TRBJ1-6; D gene uncertain. The germline V gene has CDR1 MNHEY and CDR2 SVGAGI. V lost 6 bases and J lost 7, with 7 bases in between. The CDR3 consists of 12 residues.

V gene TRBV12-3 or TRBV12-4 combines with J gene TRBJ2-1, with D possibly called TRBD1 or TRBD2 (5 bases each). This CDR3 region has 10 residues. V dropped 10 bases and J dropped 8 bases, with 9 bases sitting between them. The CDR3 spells CAIRGHEQFF. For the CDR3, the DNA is TGTGCCATCCGGGGACATGAGCAGTTCTTC.

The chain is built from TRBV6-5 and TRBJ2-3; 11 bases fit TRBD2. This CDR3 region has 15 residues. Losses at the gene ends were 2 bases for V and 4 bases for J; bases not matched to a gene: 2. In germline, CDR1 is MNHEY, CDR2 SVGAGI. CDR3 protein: CASSYTSGGADTQYF. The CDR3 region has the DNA TGTGCCAGCAGTTACACTAGCGGGGGAGCAGATACGCAGTATTTT.